A single sample is the source of the 20 T cell receptor beta chains below, sequenced in a study of shared clonotypes between healthy human individuals. Naive CD8 cells comprised CD45RO-negative, CCR7-positively selected cells, excluding terminally differentiated effector memory CD45RA+ cells. Data came from immunoSEQ multiplex PCR; TCRdb stores just in-frame clones and leaves some out. This sample has 550,000 to 600,000 clones, with 95% to 98% found just once. Sequenced: naive CD8+ T cells sorted from blood. All receptors derive from a man under 40 in good health.

The chain links TRBV2 to TRBJ2-3, with 10 bases that match TRBD1. Germline CDR1 SNHLY, CDR2 FYNNEI. Trimming at V came to 6 bases and at J to 14 bases, leaving 8 bases not matched to a gene. There are 12 residues in the CDR3. In nucleotides, the CDR3 is TGTGCCAGCAGAGGGACAGGGGAAGATTTGTATTTT. This translates into CASRGTGEDLYF.

In this sample, this clone turned up once. V usage is TRBV29-1 and J usage is TRBJ2-7; possible D gene TRBD2, 5 bases. CDR3 length equals 14 residues. CDR1 SQVTM and CDR2 ANQGSEA come from the germline V gene. V was cut by 4 bases and J by 3 bases, with 16 bases left in between. The CDR3 bases are TGCAGCGTTGTAGCCAGCGGAGATTACTACGAGCAGTACTTC. Residues: CSVVASGDYYEQYF.

This clone is a singleton in its sample. This chain links TRBV27 with TRBJ2-7; possibly TRBD1 for D (6 bases). The CDR3 length is 16 residues. Germline assignment: CDR1 MNHEY and CDR2 SMNVEV (reference sequence). V was shortened by 5 bases and J by 1 base, with 18 bases between the two germline ends. The CDR3: CASSLSRGFVSYEQYF. In DNA, the CDR3 is TGTGCCAGCAGTCTCTCGAGGGGGTTTGTTTCCTACGAGCAGTACTTC.

This clone was counted a few times. The J gene is TRBJ1-2, the V gene TRBV7-9, with D tentatively TRBD1 (6 bases). Germline values: CDR1 SEHNR, CDR2 FQNEAQ (reference sequence). CDR3 length equals 16 residues. Trimming pared 1 base from V and 2 bases from J, leaving 14 bases between. The CDR3 DNA is TGTGCCAGCAGCTTAGAATGGACAGCTTTAAACTATGGCTACACCTTC. This translates into CASSLEWTALNYGYTF.

This chain uses TRBV10-1 with TRBJ2-1; TRBD2 matches 8 bases. V shed 5 bases and J 4 bases; nucleotides not matched to a gene: 7. The CDR3 consists of 15 residues. Germline CDR1 WNHNN, CDR2 SYGVQD (reference sequence). The CDR3 protein is CASSLVVAGYNEQFF. The CDR3 nucleotides are TGCGCCAGCAGTTTGGTAGTAGCGGGATACAATGAGCAGTTCTTC.

J is TRBJ2-7 and V is TRBV29-1, with D possibly being TRBD1 (5 bases). Trimming left V 7 bases short and J 1 base short, with 14 bases between. Germline loops: CDR1 SQVTM, CDR2 ANQGSEA. CDR3 size: 13 residues. This CDR3 reads CSARPTDSYEQYF. DNA of the CDR3: TGCAGCGCCCGCCCGACAGATTCCTACGAGCAGTACTTC.

Regarding this clone: A much more abundant neighbour one base away suggests this may be a read error. Other DNA sequences within the sample encode an identical CDR3. The CDR3 coding sequence is TGTGCCAGCAGCTTAGGCCCACCCCCCTACGAGCAGTACTTC. Translating it yields CASSLGPPPYEQYF. The V and J genes are TRBV7-9 and TRBJ2-7; no clear D gene. This CDR3 comprises 14 residues. Trimming removed 1 base from V and 2 bases from J, with 9 bases in between. The germline gives CDR1 SEHNR, CDR2 FQNEAQ (reference sequence).

The chain is built from TRBV5-6 and TRBJ1-1; D gene unclear. Germline CDR1 and CDR2: SGHDT and YYEEEE. The germline V and J ends were trimmed by 2 bases and 0 bases, with 8 bases remaining between them. This CDR3 has 14 residues. CDR3 protein: CASSFPMMNTEAFF. CDR3 nucleotide sequence: TGTGCCAGCAGCTTTCCGATGATGAACACTGAAGCTTTCTTT.

The table lists this clone with a count of one. V usage is TRBV11-2 and J usage is TRBJ2-5; tentative D call: TRBD1 (5 bases). The germline V and J ends were trimmed by 5 bases and 0 bases, with 10 bases remaining between them. Per the germline V gene, CDR1 is SGHAT and CDR2 is FQNNGV. The CDR3 is 14 amino acids. DNA of the CDR3: TGTGCCAGCAGCCTAGGACATGACCAAGAGACCCAGTACTTC. This encodes CASSLGHDQETQYF.

The V call is TRBV15, the J call TRBJ1-1; 7 bases are shared with TRBD1. The CDR3 sequence is 19 residues long. Germline values: CDR1 LNHNV, CDR2 YYDKDF (reference sequence). The trim removed 3 bases at V and 0 bases at J, leaving 16 bases unmatched. This CDR3 is CATSRNLWTGKDLNTEAFF. DNA for the CDR3: TGTGCCACCAGCAGGAACCTATGGACAGGTAAGGACCTGAACACTGAAGCTTTCTTT.

The chain links TRBV7-9 to TRBJ1-2; D remains ambiguous. V lost 5 bases and J lost 5, with 9 bases in between. Germline assignment: CDR1 SEHNR and CDR2 FQNEAQ (reference sequence). This CDR3 contains 12 residues. This CDR3 reads CASSDHLYGYTF. The CDR3 region has the DNA TGTGCCAGCAGCGACCACTTATATGGCTACACCTTC.

V gene TRBV9 combines with J gene TRBJ1-4, with a tentative D call TRBD1 (6 bases). The CDR3 is 16 residues long. Germline V gives CDR1 SGDLS, CDR2 YYNGEE. V lost 0 bases and J lost 0, with 9 bases in between. CDR3 amino acids: CASSVGGTTTNEKLFF. The CDR3 nucleotides are TGTGCCAGCAGCGTAGGGGGGACAACAACTAATGAAAAACTGTTTTTT.

The rearrangement links TRBV5-4 to TRBJ2-3; tentatively, D is TRBD1 or TRBD2 (5 bases each). Trimming took 0 bases from V and 2 from J, leaving 13 bases between them. The germline V gene has CDR1 SGHNT and CDR2 YYREEE (reference sequence). This CDR3 is built from 16 residues. CDR3 sequence reads: CASSLGSGAYTDTQYF. The CDR3 DNA sequence: TGTGCCAGCAGCTTGGGTTCCGGGGCCTACACAGATACGCAGTATTTT.

Comment on this clone: This CDR3 is also generated by other DNA sequences in the sample. This rearrangement joins TRBV5-8 to TRBJ2-3; 10 bases map to TRBD1. This CDR3 has 15 residues. The germline V gene has CDR1 SGHTS and CDR2 YDEGEE. V dropped 3 bases and J dropped 2; count of bases not matched to a gene: 3. This CDR3 reads CASSSGQGSTDTQYF. CDR3 sequence (DNA): TGTGCCAGCAGCTCGGGACAGGGGTCCACAGATACGCAGTATTTT.

J is TRBJ2-7 and V is TRBV14; a possible D gene is TRBD2 (6 bases). The V and J ends lost 2 bases and 5 bases respectively, with 13 bases between them. The CDR3 is 14 residues long. Germline CDR1 and CDR2: SGHDN and FVKESK. CDR3 sequence (DNA): TGTGCCAGCAGCCAATCCGGAGGGGTCCACGAGCAGTACTTC. This encodes CASSQSGGVHEQYF.

In the case of this clone: Other DNA sequences in the sample encode the same CDR3. The V and J genes are TRBV7-3 and TRBJ2-1; D assignment may be TRBD1 or TRBD2 (5 bases each). The length of the CDR3 is 13 residues. Germline loops: CDR1 SGHTA, CDR2 FQGTGA. Between the trimmed V and J ends, which lost 3 bases and 2 bases, there was a span of 5 bases. CDR3 nucleotide sequence: TGTGCCAGCAGCTTGGGACCCTACAATGAGCAGTTCTTC. Its translation is CASSLGPYNEQFF.

The chain combines TRBV11-2 with TRBJ1-1; D remains unclear. From germline, CDR1 is SGHAT and CDR2 FQNNGV. The CDR3 totals 12 residues. V lost 4 bases, J lost 10 bases, and 13 bases lay in between. This CDR3 reads CASSSQDYLAFF. CDR3 nucleotide sequence: TGTGCCAGCAGCTCCCAGGACTACCTAGCTTTCTTT. Full variable domain (outside the CDR3, taken from reference TRBV11-2 and TRBJ1-1): EAGVAQSPRYKIIEKRQSVAFWCNPISGHATLYWYQQILGQGPKLLIQFQNNGVVDDSQLPKDRFSAERLKGVDSTLKIQPAKLEDSAVYLCASSSQDYLAFFGQGTRLTVV.

The chain links TRBV9 to TRBJ1-4, with D perhaps matching TRBD1 (6 bases). Germline CDR1 SGDLS, CDR2 YYNGEE. The CDR3 consists of 17 residues. V lost 3 bases, J lost 2 bases, and 17 bases lay in between. CDR3: CASSENRDGSTNEKLFF. The CDR3 coding sequence is TGTGCCAGCAGCGAAAACAGGGACGGTTCGACTAATGAAAAACTGTTTTTT.

The J gene is TRBJ2-3, the V gene TRBV28, with no clear D. Germline V gene data show CDR1 as MDHEN and CDR2 as SYDVKM. The V and J ends lost 6 bases and 4 bases respectively, with 17 bases between them. CDR3 size: 15 residues. The CDR3 DNA reads as TGTGCCAGCAGCTCGGCTTCACGGCTCGCAGATACGCAGTATTTT. It encodes CASSSASRLADTQYF.

This sequence joins TRBV29-1 and TRBJ2-6; D unclear. Germline V gene lookup returns CDR1 SQVTM and CDR2 ANQGSEA. V dropped 3 bases and J dropped 1 base, with 4 bases sitting between them. This CDR3 is 13 amino acids long. The CDR3 loop is CSVESSGANVLTF. CDR3 nucleotide sequence: TGCAGCGTTGAGTCGTCTGGGGCCAACGTCCTGACTTTC.